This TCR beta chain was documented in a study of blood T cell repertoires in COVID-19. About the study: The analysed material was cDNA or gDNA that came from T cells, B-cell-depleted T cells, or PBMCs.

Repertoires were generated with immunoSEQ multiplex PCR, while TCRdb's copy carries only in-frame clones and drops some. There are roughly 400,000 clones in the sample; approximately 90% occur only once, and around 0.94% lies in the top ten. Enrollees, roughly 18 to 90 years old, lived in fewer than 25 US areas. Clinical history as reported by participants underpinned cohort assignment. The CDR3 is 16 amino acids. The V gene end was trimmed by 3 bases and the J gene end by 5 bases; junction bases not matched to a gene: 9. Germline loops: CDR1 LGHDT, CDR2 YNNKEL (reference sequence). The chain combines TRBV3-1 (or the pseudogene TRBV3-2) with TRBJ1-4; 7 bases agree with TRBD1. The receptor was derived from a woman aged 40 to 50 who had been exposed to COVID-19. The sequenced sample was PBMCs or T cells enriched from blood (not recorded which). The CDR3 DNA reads TGTGCCAGCAGCCACACACAGGGGATACGGAATGAAAAACTGTTTTTT. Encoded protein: CASSHTQGIRNEKLFF.